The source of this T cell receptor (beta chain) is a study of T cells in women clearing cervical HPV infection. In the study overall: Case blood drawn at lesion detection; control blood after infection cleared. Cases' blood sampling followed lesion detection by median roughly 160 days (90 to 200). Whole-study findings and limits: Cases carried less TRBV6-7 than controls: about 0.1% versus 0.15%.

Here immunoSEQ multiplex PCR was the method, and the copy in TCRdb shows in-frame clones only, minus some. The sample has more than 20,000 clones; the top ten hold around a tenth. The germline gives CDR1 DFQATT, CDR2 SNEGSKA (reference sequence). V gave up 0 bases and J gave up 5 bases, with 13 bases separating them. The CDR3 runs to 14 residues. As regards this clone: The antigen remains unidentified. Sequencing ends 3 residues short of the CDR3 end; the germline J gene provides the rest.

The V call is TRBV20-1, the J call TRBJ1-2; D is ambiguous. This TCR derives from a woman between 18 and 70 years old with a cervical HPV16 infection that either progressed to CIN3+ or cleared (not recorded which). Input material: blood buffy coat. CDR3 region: CSARDILVAYGYTF. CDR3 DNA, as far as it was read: TGCAGTGCTAGAGATATTTTGGTTGCGTATGGC.